A selection of T cell receptor beta chains follows, all from one sample in a study of blood T cells in healthy people across ages. TCRdb reprocessed the 5' RACE reads with MiXCR, giving one entry per CDR3 protein. The table has around 1,000,000 distinct CDR3 sequences, 25% seen once. This sample also belongs to another study, concerning T cells of mothers and their children.

Sequencing was performed on blood. The receptors shown here come from a girl aged 2-15 years in good health. Both conserved end residues are part of each CDR3. D genes are given only for firm matches. The size entry is marked missing in some rows and otherwise reads once, few, many or a size class.

j_call | cdr3_length | clone_size | d_call | v_call | cdr3_nt | cdr3_aa
TRBJ2-7 | 12 | NA | NA | TRBV29-1 | TGCAGCGTTATCCAACAGGGACACGAGCAGTACTTC | CSVIQQGHEQYF
TRBJ2-1 | 16 | NA | TRBD2 | TRBV7-9 | TGTGCCAGCAGTTTACTGACTAGCGGGGACTACAATGAGCAGTTCTTC | CASSLLTSGDYNEQFF
TRBJ2-5 | 17 | NA | TRBD2 | TRBV7-9 | TGTGCCAGCAGCTCCCTCCTGGGCGGGAGGGCCCAGGAGACCCAGTACTTC | CASSSLLGGRAQETQYF
TRBJ2-5 | 14 | NA | NA | TRBV9 | TGTGCCAGCAGCGTAGACCAGACGAAGGGGGGCCAGTACTTC | CASSVDQTKGGQYF
TRBJ2-6 | 15 | few | NA | TRBV15 | TGTGCCACCAGCAGCTGGACCCCTGGGGCCAACGTCCTGACTTTC | CATSSWTPGANVLTF
TRBJ1-4 | 13 | NA | NA | TRBV20-1 | TGCAGTGCTCCCGGGACTACTAATGAAAAACTGTTTTTT | CSAPGTTNEKLFF
TRBJ2-2 | 14 | NA | NA | TRBV27 | TGTGCCAGCGGAATCGTGGGAGGCACCGGGGAGCTGTTTTTT | CASGIVGGTGELFF
TRBJ2-3 | 22 | NA | TRBD2 | TRBV9 | TGTGCCAGCAGCGTAGCTGAGGGACTAGCGGGAGGGCCGAATCGTAGGACAGATACGCAGTATTTT | CASSVAEGLAGGPNRRTDTQYF
TRBJ2-2 | 15 | few | NA | TRBV6-5 | TGTGCCAGCAGCAGATTGGACCCTAACACCGGGGAGCTGTTTTTT | CASSRLDPNTGELFF
TRBJ1-1 | 14 | NA | NA | TRBV5-1 | TGCGCCAGCAGCTTGGCCACGGAGAACACTGAAGCTTTCTTT | CASSLATENTEAFF